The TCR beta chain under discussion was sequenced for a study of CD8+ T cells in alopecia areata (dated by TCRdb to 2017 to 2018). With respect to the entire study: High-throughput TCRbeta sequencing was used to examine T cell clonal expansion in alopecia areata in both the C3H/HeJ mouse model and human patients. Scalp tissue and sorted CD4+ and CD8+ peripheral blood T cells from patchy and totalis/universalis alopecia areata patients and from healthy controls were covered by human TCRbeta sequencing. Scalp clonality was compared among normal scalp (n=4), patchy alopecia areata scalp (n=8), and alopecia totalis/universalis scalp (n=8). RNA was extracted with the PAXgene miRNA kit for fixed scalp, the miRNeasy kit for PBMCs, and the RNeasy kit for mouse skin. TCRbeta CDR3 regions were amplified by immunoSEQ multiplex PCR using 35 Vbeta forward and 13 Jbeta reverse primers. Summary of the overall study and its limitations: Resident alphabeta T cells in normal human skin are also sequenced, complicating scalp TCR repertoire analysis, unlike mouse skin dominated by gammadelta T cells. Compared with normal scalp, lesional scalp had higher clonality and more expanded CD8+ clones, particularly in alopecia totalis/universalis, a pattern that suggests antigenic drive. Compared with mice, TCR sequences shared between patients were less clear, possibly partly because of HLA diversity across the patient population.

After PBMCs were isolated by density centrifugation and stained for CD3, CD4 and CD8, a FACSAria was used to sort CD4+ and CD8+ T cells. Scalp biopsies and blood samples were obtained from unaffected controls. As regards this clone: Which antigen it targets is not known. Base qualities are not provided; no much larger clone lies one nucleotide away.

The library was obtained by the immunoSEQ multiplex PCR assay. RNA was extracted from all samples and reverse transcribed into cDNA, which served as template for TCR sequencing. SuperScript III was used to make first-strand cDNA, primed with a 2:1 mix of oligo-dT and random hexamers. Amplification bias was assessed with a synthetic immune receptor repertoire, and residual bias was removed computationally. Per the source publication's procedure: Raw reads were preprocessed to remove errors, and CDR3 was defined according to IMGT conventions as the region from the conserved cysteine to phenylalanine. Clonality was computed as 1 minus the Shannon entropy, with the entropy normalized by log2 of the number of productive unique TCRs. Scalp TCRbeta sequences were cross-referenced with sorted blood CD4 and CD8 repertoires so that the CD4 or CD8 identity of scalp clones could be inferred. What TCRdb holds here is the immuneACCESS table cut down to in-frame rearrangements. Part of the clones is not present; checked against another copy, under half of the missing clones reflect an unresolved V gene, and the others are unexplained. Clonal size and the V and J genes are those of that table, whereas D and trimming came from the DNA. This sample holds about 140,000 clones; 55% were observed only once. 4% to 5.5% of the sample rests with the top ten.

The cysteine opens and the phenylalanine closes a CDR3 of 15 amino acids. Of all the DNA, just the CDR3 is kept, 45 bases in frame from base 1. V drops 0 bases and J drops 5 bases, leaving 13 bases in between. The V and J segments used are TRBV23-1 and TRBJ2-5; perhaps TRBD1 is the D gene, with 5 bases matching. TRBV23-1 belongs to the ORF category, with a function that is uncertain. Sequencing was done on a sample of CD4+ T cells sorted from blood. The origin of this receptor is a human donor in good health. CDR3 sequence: CASSQSAPNRETQYF. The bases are TGCGCCAGCAGTCAATCCGCACCAAACAGGGAGACCCAGTACTTC.